This T cell receptor (beta chain) was recovered during a study of technical replicates of blood from a handful of donors. Deletions cut 3 bases from V and 6 bases from J, with 12 bases between. Germline values: CDR1 SGHRS, CDR2 YFSETQ. The CDR3 spans 13 residues. Clones were sequenced by immunoSEQ multiplex PCR, and TCRdb holds only the in-frame ones, with some missing. The sample yields some 77,000 clones, about 86% seen once. Input material: PBMCs. This receptor was obtained from a human donor in good health. Some clones in this sample may be carry-over from other donors' samples. The genes are TRBV5-1 and TRBJ1-2; D is undetermined. The CDR3 sequence: CASSWREGDGYTF. In DNA form, the CDR3 reads TGCGCCAGCAGCTGGCGGGAGGGAGATGGCTACACCTTC.